The sequence of this T cell receptor (beta chain) was determined in a study of blood T cells in healthy people across ages. This clonotype was observed a few times. A second about 7 to 11 cycle PCR used barcoded and J-beta primers. Via MiXCR, TCRdb re-called the 5' RACE reads, giving one row per CDR3 protein. The top ten clones hold around a sixth of a sample with 790,000 or so distinct CDR3 sequences, about half of them seen once. In germline, CDR1 is SGHTA, CDR2 FQGNSA. Trimming shortened V by 1 base and J by 0 bases, and 10 bases separated the two germline ends. The CDR3 contains 15 residues. The chain couples TRBV7-2 to TRBJ2-7; possibly TRBD1 for D (6 bases). The clonotype originates from a man older than 75 in good health. The sequenced sample consisted of blood. The CDR3 is CASSLDRDPSYEQYF. CDR3 in DNA: TGTGCCAGCAGCTTAGACAGGGATCCCTCCTACGAGCAGTACTTC.